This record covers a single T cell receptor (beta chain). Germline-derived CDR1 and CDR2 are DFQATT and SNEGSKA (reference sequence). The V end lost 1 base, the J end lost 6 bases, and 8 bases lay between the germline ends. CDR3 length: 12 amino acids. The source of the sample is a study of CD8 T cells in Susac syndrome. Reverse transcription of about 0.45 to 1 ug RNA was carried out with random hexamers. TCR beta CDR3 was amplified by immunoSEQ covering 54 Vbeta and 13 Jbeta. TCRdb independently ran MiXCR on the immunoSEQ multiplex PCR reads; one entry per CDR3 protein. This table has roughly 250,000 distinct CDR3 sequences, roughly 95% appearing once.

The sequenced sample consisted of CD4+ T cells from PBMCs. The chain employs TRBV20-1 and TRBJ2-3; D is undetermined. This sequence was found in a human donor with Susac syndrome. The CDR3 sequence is CSARAPSDTQYF. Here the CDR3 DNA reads TGCAGTGCTAGAGCCCCTTCTGATACGCAGTATTTT.